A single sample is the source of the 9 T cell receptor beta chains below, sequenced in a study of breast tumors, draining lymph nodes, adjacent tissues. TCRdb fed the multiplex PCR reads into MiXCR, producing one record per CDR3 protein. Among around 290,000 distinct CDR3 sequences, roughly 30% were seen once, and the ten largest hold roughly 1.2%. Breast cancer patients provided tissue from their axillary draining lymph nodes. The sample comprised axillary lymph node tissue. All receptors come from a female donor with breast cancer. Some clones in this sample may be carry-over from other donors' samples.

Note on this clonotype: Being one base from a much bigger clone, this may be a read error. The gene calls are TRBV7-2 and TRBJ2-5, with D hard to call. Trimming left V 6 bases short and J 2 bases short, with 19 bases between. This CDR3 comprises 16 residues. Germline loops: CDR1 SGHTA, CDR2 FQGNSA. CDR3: CASSLSGGVVQETQYF. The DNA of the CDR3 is TGTGCCAGCAGTTTGTCCGGTGGAGTCGTGCAAGAGACCCAGTACTTC.

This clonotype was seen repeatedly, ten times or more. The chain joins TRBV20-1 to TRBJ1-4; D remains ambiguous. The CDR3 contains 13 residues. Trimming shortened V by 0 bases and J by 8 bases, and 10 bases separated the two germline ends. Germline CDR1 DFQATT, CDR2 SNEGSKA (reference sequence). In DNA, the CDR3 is TGCAGTGCTAGAGAGGATCGGCCCGAAAAACTGTTTTTT. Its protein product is CSAREDRPEKLFF.

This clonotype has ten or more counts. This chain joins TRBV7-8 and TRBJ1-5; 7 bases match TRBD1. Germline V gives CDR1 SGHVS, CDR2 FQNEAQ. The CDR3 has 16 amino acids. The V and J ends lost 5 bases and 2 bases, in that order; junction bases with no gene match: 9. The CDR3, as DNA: TGTGCCAGCAGCCCTGAGGGGACAGTCCGCAATCAGCCCCAGCATTTT. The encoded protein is CASSPEGTVRNQPQHF.

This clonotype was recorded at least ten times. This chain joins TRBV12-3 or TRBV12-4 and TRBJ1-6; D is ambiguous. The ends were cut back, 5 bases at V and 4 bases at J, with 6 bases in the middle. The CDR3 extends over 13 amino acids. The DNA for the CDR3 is TGTGCCAGCAGTCCCAATTATAATTCACCCCTCCACTTT. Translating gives CASSPNYNSPLHF.

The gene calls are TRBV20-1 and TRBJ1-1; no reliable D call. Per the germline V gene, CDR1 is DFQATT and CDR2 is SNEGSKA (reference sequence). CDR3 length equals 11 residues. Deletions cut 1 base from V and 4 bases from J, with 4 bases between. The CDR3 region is CSARGSTEAFF. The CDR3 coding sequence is TGCAGTGCTAGAGGGAGCACTGAAGCTTTCTTT.

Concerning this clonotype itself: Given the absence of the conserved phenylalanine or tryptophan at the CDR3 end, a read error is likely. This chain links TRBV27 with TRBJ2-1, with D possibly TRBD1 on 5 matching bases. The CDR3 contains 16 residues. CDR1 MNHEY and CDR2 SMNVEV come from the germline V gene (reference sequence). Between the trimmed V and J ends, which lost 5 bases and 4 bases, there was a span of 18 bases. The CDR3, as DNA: TGTGCCAGCAGTCTTCTAGGGGTACCCAAATACAATGAGCAGTTCTCC. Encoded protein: CASSLLGVPKYNEQFS.

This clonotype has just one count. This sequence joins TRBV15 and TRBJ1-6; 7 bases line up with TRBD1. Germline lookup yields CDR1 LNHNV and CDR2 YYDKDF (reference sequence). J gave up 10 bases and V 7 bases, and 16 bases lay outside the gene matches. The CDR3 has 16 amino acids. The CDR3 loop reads CATTHGRQGGRSPLHF. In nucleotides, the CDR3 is TGTGCCACCACCCACGGGAGACAGGGAGGTCGGTCACCCCTCCACTTT.

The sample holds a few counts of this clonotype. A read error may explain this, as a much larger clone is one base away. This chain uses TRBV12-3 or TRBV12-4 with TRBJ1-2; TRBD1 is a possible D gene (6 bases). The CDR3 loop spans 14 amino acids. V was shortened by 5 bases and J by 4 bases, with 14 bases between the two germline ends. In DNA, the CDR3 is TGTGCCAGCAGTCCTCGACAGGCGCTCTATGGCTACACCTTC. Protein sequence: CASSPRQALYGYTF.

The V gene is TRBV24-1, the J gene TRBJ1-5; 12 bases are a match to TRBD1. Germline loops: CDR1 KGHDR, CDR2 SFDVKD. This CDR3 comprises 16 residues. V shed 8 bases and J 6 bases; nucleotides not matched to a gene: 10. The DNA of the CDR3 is TGTGCCACCAAGCCCGGGACAGGGGGCGTCGGTCAGCCCCAGCATTTT. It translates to CATKPGTGGVGQPQHF.